A single sample gave rise to the 17 T cell receptor beta chains below, sequenced in a study of beta chain features in type 1 diabetes. Findings of the study overall: For Type 1 diabetes patients, all four CD4+ subsets carried TCRB CDR3s that were moderately but significantly shorter.

Antigens of these TCRs are unknown. What was sequenced were expressed TCRB transcripts, since all of the isolated RNA had been reverse transcribed. The assay was immunoSEQ multiplex PCR, and TCRdb's table has in-frame clones only and misses some. Counted here are around 160,000 clones, 7.5% to 9.5% occurring once; the ten biggest clones make up under 0.65%. Sample: central memory CD4+ T cells from blood. These receptors came from a woman aged 18 to 35 with type 1 diabetes.

This clone has more than one count but fewer than ten. The sample contains more than one DNA sequence encoding this CDR3. The V call is TRBV11-3, the J call TRBJ2-1, with 7 nucleotides matching TRBD2. The J segment lost 8 bases and the V segment lost 2 bases, leaving 3 bases of the junction unmatched. The CDR3 contains 13 residues. CDR1 is SGHNT, CDR2 YENEEA, per germline. The CDR3 loop reads CASSLRGRDEQFF. The CDR3 coding sequence is TGTGCCAGCAGCTTAAGAGGGAGGGATGAGCAGTTCTTC.

The rearrangement links TRBV11-2 to TRBJ2-7, with a weak D call TRBD2 (6 bases). There are 15 residues in the CDR3. V was trimmed by 3 bases and J by 4 bases, leaving 16 bases between them. Per the germline V gene, CDR1 is SGHAT and CDR2 is FQNNGV. The CDR3 is CASSFNRDSSYEQYF. The CDR3 DNA is TGTGCCAGCAGCTTTAACCGGGACTCATCGTACGAGCAGTACTTC.

This clone has only a few counts. CDR3 loop: CASSITGKGAEAFF. The CDR3 DNA follows: TGTGCCAGCAGTATCACAGGGAAAGGGGCTGAAGCTTTCTTT. The chain has TRBV2 and TRBJ1-1; the D gene is possibly TRBD1 (6 bases). In germline, CDR1 is SNHLY, CDR2 FYNNEI. This CDR3 spans 14 amino acids. V was pared by 5 bases and J by 6 bases, with 16 bases between.

This chain joins TRBV4-2 and TRBJ1-2, with D possibly TRBD1 on 6 matching bases. The CDR3 runs 13 residues. V lost 4 bases and J 8 bases, leaving 14 bases between the germline ends. Germline V gene lookup returns CDR1 LGHNA and CDR2 YNFKEQ. CDR3 residues: CASSPRDISGYTF. In DNA form, the CDR3 reads TGTGCCAGCAGCCCCAGGGACATCTCCGGCTACACCTTC.

In this sample, this clone turned up many times. The V and J genes are TRBV19 and TRBJ2-7; 7 bases match TRBD1. The CDR3 extends over 13 amino acids. Germline-derived CDR1 and CDR2 are LNHDA and SQIVND (reference sequence). The J segment lost 6 bases and the V segment lost 2 bases, leaving 4 bases of the junction unmatched. The CDR3: CASSIQQGIEQYF. CDR3 in DNA: TGTGCCAGTAGTATACAACAGGGGATCGAGCAGTACTTC.

The chain links TRBV11-2 to TRBJ2-3, with a possible D match to TRBD1 (5 bases). Germline V gives CDR1 SGHAT, CDR2 FQNNGV. The CDR3 totals 12 residues. The V end was cut by 4 bases, the J end by 3 bases, with 5 bases between. The CDR3 loop reads CASSSGTDTQYF. The CDR3, as DNA: TGTGCCAGCAGCTCAGGGACAGATACGCAGTATTTT.

The sample holds a few counts of this clone. V usage is TRBV7-2 and J usage is TRBJ2-3, with TRBD2 matching over 11 bases. CDR3 length equals 14 residues. Germline lookup yields CDR1 SGHTA and CDR2 FQGNSA. V shed 4 bases, J shed 8 bases, and the junction held 5 bases outside the gene matches. CDR3 sequence (DNA): TGTGCCAGCAGCTGGCTAGCGGGAGGTGGTACGCAGTATTTT. It yields the protein CASSWLAGGGTQYF.

This clone was picked up a small number of times. CDR3 in amino acids: CASSLGRQGNNEQYF. The CDR3 DNA is TGTGCCAGCAGCTTGGGGAGACAGGGAAATAACGAGCAGTACTTC. The chain couples TRBV13 to TRBJ2-7; 7 bases are shared with TRBD1. The CDR3 contains 15 residues. CDR1 is PRHDT, CDR2 FYEKMQ, per germline (reference sequence). V was pared by 3 bases and J by 5 bases, with 10 bases of the junction left unmatched.

This rearrangement joins TRBV4-1 to TRBJ2-7, with D possibly being TRBD2 (6 bases). The CDR3 extends over 16 amino acids. Germline-derived CDR1 and CDR2 are MGHRA and YSYEKL. V was shortened by 1 base and J by 5 bases, with 18 bases between the two germline ends. CDR3 amino acids: CASSQVGGKVGNEQYF. In DNA form, the CDR3 reads TGCGCCAGCAGCCAAGTTGGAGGGAAGGTCGGGAACGAGCAGTACTTC.

This clone was seen a handful of times. The V and J genes are TRBV11-3 and TRBJ2-3; no clear D gene. There are 13 residues in the CDR3. Germline V lookup: CDR1 SGHNT, CDR2 YENEEA. Trimming shortened V by 5 bases and J by 4 bases, and 10 bases separated the two germline ends. CDR3 nucleotide sequence: TGTGCCAGCAGCCCAGTGCTAGCAGATACGCAGTATTTT. Amino acid sequence: CASSPVLADTQYF.

The gene calls are TRBV11-2 and TRBJ2-7; D is perhaps TRBD1 (6 bases). The CDR3 spans 15 residues. From germline, CDR1 is SGHAT and CDR2 FQNNGV. V was pared by 6 bases and J by 4 bases, with 19 bases between. The CDR3 spells CASRPLDRMFYEQYF. CDR3 DNA: TGTGCCAGCAGACCCCTCGACAGGATGTTTTACGAGCAGTACTTC.

This clone was counted only a few times. The chain employs TRBV18 and TRBJ1-1, with TRBD1 identical over 7 bases. Germline V gene data show CDR1 as KGHSH and CDR2 as LQKENI. J was trimmed by 7 bases and V by 6 bases; bases with no gene match: 8. The CDR3 is 13 residues long. CDR3 amino acids: CASSEGDSSEAFF. The CDR3 nucleotides are TGTGCCAGCTCCGAAGGGGACAGTAGTGAAGCTTTCTTT.

On this clone: Other DNA variants within this sample encode the same CDR3. This chain links TRBV5-1 with TRBJ1-4; 8 nucleotides match TRBD1. The junction had 2 bases not matched to a gene; V was cut back by 3 bases and J by 4 bases. Germline CDR1 and CDR2: SGHRS and YFSETQ. The CDR3 extends over 14 amino acids. The CDR3 region is CASSSDRVNEKLFF. The CDR3 DNA reads TGCGCCAGCAGCTCGGACAGGGTTAATGAAAAACTGTTTTTT.

In this sample, this clone turned up a few times. The chain links TRBV7-8 to TRBJ1-3; no firm D call. Germline V CDR1 and CDR2: SGHVS, FQNEAQ. V was shortened by 5 bases and J by 4 bases, with 6 bases between the two germline ends. The CDR3 length is 12 residues. CDR3 region: CASSPVGNTIYF. Written as DNA, the CDR3 is TGTGCCAGCAGCCCCGTGGGAAACACCATATATTTT. Drawing the rest from reference TRBV7-8 and TRBJ1-3, the complete variable domain is GAGVSQSPRYKVAKRGQDVALRCDPISGHVSLFWYQQALGQGPEFLTYFQNEAQLDKSGLPSDRFFAERPEGSVSTLKIQRTQQEDSAVYLCASSPVGNTIYFGEGSWLTVV.

A few counts support this clone. The V and J genes are TRBV12-5 and TRBJ2-1, with 8 bases lining up with TRBD2. V shed 6 bases and J 4 bases; nucleotides not matched to a gene: 11. This CDR3 is 16 amino acids long. The germline V gene has CDR1 LGHNT and CDR2 FRNRAP. The CDR3 DNA is TGTGCTAGTGGCCGACCGGGGGTAGCGGGGTACAATGAGCAGTTCTTC. It codes for CASGRPGVAGYNEQFF.

This clone was seen a handful of times. This chain links TRBV4-3 with TRBJ2-3, with TRBD1 as a possible D gene (6 bases). The CDR3 runs 17 residues. Trimming left V 0 bases short and J 3 bases short, with 16 bases between. From germline, CDR1 is LGHNA and CDR2 YSLEER. The CDR3 is CASSQEGINRVTDTQYF. The CDR3 coding sequence is TGCGCCAGCAGCCAAGAGGGGATCAACAGGGTAACAGATACGCAGTATTTT.

This clone occurred a few times. The chain is built from TRBV7-2 and TRBJ1-1; no definite D call. Germline loops: CDR1 SGHTA, CDR2 FQGNSA. The CDR3 extends over 13 amino acids. V was cut by 1 base and J by 4 bases, with 7 bases left in between. CDR3 DNA: TGTGCCAGCAGCTTAGGCTGGGCCACTGAAGCTTTCTTT. The encoded protein is CASSLGWATEAFF.